This T cell receptor (beta chain) is drawn from a study of cytomegalovirus exposure and HLA in healthy donors. Study outcomes and limitations: Segments of the TCR beta V type were, in most cases, productive about 87% or about 30% of the time in an earlier analysis. Most CMV-associated TCR beta chains appeared HLA-restricted in a later analysis.

This clone turned up a few times. The antigen is unknown. The PCR contained 60 Vbeta and 13 Jbeta primers. Sequencing was performed with immunoSEQ multiplex PCR; in TCRdb, only in-frame clones are kept and a portion is missing. This sample has 200,000 to 250,000 clones; 76% occur once, and the top ten carry 0.63%. The V gene's germline CDR1 is SQVTM and CDR2 ANQGSEA. The CDR3 is made up of 13 amino acids. V lost 4 bases to trimming and J lost 6 bases, with 15 bases between them. The sequence derives from a man aged 18 to 30 in good health and CMV-seronegative. The chain combines TRBV29-1 with TRBJ1-1; tentative D call: TRBD1 (5 bases). What was sequenced was PBMCs. The CDR3: CSVVGQGYAEAFF. The CDR3 DNA reads TGCAGCGTTGTAGGGCAGGGCTACGCTGAAGCTTTCTTT.